Sequencing of this TCR beta chain was carried out in a study of cytomegalovirus exposure and HLA in healthy donors. About the study: The platform used for the approximately 120 validation repertoires matched that of the 666 first-cohort repertoires, a later analysis reported.

Comment on this clone: Its target is not known.

Study-level findings and limits: CMV antigen specificity of a few CMV-associated chains was confirmed in vitro. Rare TCR sequences dominated, though some public TCRs recurred in many donors.

Generated by immunoSEQ multiplex PCR, the TCRdb table keeps only in-frame clones and is missing some. The sample gives some 140,000 clones, roughly four fifths of which show up once; 1.4% is in the top ten. V was shortened by 6 bases and J by 2 bases, with 14 bases between the two germline ends. CDR1 and CDR2 from the germline V gene are MNHNS and SASEGT. The CDR3 has 14 residues. The source of this sequence is a woman in her 30s in good health and CMV-seronegative. J is TRBJ2-7 and V is TRBV6-1; possible D gene TRBD1, 6 bases. Sequenced sample: PBMCs. CDR3 residues: CASSRDISPYEQYF. For the CDR3, the DNA is TGTGCCAGCAGCAGGGACATTTCTCCCTACGAGCAGTACTTC.